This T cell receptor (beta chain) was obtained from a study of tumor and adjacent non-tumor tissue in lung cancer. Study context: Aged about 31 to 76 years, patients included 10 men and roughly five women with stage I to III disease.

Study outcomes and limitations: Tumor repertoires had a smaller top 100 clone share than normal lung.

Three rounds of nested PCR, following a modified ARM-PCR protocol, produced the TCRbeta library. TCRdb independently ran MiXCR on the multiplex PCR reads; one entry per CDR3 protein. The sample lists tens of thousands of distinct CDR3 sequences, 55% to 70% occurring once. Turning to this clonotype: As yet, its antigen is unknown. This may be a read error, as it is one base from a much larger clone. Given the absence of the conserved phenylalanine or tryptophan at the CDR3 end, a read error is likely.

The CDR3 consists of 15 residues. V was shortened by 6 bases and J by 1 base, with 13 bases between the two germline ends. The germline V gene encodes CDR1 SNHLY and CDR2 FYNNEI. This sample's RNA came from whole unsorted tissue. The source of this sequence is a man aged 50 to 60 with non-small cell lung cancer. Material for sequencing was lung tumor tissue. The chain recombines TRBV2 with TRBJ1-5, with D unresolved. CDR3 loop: CASRVQIQSNQPQHS. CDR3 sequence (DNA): TGTGCCAGCAGAGTCCAGATCCAAAGCAATCAGCCCCAGCATTCT.